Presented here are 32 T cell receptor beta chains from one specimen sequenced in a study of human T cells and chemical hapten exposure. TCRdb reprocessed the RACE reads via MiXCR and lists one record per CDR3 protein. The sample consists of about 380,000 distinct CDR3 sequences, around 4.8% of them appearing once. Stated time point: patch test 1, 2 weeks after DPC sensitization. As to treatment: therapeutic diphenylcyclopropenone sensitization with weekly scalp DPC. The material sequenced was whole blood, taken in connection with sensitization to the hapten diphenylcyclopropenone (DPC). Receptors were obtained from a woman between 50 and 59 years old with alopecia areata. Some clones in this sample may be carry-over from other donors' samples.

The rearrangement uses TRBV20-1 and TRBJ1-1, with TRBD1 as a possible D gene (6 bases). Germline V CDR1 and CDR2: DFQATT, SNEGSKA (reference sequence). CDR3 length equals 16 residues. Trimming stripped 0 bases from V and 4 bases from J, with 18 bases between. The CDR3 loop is CSARDSAGGGGTEAFF. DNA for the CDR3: TGCAGTGCTAGAGATTCAGCCGGGGGAGGGGGCACTGAAGCTTTCTTT.

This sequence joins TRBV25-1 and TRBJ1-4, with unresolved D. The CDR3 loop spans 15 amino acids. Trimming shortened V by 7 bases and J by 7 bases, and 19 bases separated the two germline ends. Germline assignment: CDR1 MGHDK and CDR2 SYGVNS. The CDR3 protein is CASTPSRGFGEKLFF. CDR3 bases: TGTGCCAGCACTCCCTCGCGGGGTTTTGGTGAAAAACTGTTTTTT.

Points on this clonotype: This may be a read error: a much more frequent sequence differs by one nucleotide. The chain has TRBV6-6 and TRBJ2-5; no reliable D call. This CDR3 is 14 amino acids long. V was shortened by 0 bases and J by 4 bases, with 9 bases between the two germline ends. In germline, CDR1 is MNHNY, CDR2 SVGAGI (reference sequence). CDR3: CASSYSSVSETQYF. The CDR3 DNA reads TGTGCCAGCAGTTACTCCAGCGTCTCAGAGACCCAGTACTTC.

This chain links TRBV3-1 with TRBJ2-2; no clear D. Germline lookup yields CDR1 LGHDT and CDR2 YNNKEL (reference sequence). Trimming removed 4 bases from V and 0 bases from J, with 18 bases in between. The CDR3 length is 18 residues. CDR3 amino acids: CASSPLPLKGANTGELFF. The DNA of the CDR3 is TGTGCCAGCAGCCCCCTCCCTTTAAAGGGCGCGAACACCGGGGAGCTGTTTTTT.

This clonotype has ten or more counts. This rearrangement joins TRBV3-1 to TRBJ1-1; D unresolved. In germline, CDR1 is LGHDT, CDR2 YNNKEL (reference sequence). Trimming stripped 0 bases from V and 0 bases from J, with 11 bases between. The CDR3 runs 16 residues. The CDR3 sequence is CASSQDVGRVNTEAFF. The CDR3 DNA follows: TGTGCCAGCAGCCAAGATGTAGGACGAGTGAACACTGAAGCTTTCTTT. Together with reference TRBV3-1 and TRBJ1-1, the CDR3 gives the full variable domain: DTAVSQTPKYLVTQMGNDKSIKCEQNLGHDTMYWYKQDSKKFLKIMFSYNNKELIINETVPNRFSPKSPDKAHLNLHINSLELGDSAVYFCASSQDVGRVNTEAFFGQGTRLTVV.

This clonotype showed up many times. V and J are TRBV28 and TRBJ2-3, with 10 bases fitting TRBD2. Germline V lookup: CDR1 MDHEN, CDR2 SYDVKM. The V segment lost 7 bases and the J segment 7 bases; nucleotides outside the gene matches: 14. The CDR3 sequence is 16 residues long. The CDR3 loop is CASTRASGSLFNTQYF. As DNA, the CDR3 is TGTGCCAGCACCAGGGCTAGCGGGAGTTTGTTTAATACGCAGTATTTT.

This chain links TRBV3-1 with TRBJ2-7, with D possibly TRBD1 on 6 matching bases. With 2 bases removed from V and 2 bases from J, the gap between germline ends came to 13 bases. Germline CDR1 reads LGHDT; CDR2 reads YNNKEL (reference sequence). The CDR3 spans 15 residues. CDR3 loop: CASSQTWDTAYEQYF. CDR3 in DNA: TGTGCCAGCAGCCAAACATGGGACACGGCCTACGAGCAGTACTTC.

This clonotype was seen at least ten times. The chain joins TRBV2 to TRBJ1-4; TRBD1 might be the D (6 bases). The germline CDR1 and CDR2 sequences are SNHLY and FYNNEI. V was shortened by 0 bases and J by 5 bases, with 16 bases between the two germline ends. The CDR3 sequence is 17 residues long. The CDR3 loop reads CASSEASPGRGNEKLFF. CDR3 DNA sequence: TGTGCCAGCAGTGAAGCGTCTCCTGGCAGGGGAAATGAAAAACTGTTTTTT.

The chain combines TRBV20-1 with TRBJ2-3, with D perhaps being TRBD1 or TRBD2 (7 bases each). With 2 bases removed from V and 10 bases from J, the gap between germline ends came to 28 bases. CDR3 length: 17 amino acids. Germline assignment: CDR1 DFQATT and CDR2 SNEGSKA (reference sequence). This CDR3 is CSARPQAGTERIRAQYF. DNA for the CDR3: TGCAGTGCTAGACCACAAGCGGGGACAGAACGGATCAGGGCGCAGTATTTT.

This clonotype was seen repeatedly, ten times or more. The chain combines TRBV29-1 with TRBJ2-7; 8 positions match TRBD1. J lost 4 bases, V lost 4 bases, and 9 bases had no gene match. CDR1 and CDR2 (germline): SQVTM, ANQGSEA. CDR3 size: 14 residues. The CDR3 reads CSVGQGMNGYEQYF. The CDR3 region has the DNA TGCAGCGTTGGACAGGGGATGAACGGGTACGAGCAGTACTTC.

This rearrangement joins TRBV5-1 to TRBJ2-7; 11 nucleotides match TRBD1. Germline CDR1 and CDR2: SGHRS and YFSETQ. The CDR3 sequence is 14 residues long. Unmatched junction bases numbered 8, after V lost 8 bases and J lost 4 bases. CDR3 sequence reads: CASALGTGGYEQYF. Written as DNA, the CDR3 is TGCGCCAGTGCCCTAGGGACAGGGGGTTACGAGCAGTACTTC.

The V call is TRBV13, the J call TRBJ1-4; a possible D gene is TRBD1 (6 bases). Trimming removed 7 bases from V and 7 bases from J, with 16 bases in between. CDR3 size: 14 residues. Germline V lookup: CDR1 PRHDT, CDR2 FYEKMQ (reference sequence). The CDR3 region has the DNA TGTGCCAGCACTTCGATGACGGGGGCTGAAAAACTGTTTTTT. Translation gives CASTSMTGAEKLFF.

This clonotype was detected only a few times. For the CDR3, the DNA is TGCGCCAGCAGCCAAAAGGGTAGCAGTTCCGAGCTGTTTTTT. This codes for CASSQKGSSSELFF. The rearrangement links TRBV4-1 to TRBJ2-2; D is unclear. The CDR3 is 14 residues long. Germline CDR1 MGHRA, CDR2 YSYEKL. Trimming took off 2 bases at V and 11 bases at J, with 15 bases between the two ends.

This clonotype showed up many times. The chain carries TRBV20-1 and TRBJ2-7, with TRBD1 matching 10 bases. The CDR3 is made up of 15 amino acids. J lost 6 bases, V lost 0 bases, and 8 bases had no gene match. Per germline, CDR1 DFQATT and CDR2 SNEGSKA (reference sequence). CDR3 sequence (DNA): TGCAGTGCTAGAGAACCGGGACAGGGGACCTCCGAGCAGTACTTC. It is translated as CSAREPGQGTSEQYF.

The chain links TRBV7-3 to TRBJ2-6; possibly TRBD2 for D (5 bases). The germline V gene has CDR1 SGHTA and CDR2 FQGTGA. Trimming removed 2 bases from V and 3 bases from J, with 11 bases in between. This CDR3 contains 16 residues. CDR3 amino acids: CASSLLPGSGANVLTF. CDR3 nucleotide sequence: TGTGCCAGCAGCTTACTCCCGGGGAGTGGGGCCAACGTCCTGACTTTC.

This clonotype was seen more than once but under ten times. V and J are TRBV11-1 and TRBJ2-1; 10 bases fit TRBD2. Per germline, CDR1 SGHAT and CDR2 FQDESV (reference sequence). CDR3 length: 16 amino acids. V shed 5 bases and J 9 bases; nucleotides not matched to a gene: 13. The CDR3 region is CASSTLSSGGAREQFF. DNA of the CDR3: TGTGCCAGCAGCACCCTCTCCAGCGGGGGGGCCCGTGAGCAGTTCTTC.

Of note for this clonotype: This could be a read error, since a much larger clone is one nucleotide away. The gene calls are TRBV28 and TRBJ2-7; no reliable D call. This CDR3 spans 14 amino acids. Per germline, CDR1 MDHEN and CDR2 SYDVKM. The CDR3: CAISFRELPYEQYF. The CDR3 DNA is TGTGCCATCAGTTTCAGAGAACTCCCCTACGAGCAGTACTTC.

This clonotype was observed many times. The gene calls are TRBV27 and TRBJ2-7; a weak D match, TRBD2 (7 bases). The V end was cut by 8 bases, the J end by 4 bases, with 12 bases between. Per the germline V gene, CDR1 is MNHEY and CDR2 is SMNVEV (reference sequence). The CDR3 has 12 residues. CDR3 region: CASAGAAYEQYF. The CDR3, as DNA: TGTGCCAGCGCGGGGGCGGCGTACGAGCAGTACTTC.

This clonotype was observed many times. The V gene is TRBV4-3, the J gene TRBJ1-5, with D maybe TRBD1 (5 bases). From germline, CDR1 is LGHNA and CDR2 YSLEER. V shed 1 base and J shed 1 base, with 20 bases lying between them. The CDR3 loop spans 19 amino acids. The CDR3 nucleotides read TGCGCCAGCAGCCAAGTCCTCGTATCGGGGGTTGGAAGCAATCAGCCCCAGCATTTT. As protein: CASSQVLVSGVGSNQPQHF.

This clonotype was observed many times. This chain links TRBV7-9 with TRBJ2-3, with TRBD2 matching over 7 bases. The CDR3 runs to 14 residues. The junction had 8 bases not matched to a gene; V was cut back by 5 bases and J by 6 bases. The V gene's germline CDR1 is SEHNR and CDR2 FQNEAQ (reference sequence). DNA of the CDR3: TGTGCCAGCAGCCCCTCTATAGCGGGCGATACGCAGTATTTT. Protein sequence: CASSPSIAGDTQYF.

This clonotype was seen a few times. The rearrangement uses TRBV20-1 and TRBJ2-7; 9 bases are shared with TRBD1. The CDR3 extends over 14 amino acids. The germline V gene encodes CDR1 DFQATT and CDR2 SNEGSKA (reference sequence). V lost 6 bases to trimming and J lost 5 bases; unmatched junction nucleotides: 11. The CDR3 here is CSARGDRVSDEQYF. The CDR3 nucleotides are TGCAGTGCGAGGGGGGACAGGGTATCGGACGAGCAGTACTTC.

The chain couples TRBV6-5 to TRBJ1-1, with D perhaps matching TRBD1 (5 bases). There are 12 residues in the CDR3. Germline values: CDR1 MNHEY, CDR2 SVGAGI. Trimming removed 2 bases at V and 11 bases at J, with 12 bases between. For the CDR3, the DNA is TGTGCCAGCAGTTACGCCCGGGGCCGGGCTTTCTTT. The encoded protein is CASSYARGRAFF.

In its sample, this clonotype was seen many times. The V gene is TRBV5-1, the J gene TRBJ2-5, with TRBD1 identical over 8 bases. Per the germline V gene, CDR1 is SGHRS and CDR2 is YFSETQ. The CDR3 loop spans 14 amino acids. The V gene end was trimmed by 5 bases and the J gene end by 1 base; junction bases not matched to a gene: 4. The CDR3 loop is CASSRQGPQETQYF. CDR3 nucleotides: TGCGCCAGCAGTCGACAGGGGCCCCAAGAGACCCAGTACTTC.

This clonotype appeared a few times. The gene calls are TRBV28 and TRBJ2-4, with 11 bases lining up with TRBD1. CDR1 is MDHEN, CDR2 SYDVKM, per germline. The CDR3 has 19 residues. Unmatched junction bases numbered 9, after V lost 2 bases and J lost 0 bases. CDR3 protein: CASSLRDRGIIVAKNIQYF. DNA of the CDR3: TGTGCCAGCAGTTTAAGGGACAGGGGGATTATAGTAGCCAAAAACATTCAGTACTTC.

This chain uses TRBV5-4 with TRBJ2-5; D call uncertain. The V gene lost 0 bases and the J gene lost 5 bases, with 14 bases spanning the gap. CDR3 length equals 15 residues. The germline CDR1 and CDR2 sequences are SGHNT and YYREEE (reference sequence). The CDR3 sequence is CASSLAYDPEETQYF. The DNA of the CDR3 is TGTGCCAGCAGCTTGGCCTATGACCCCGAGGAGACCCAGTACTTC.

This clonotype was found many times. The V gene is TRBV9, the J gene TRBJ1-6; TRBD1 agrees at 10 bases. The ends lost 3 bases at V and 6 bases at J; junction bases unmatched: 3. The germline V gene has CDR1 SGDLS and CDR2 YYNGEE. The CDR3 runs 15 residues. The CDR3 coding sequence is TGTGCCAGCAGCGAAGGGACAGGGGCTAATTCACCCCTCCACTTT. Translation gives CASSEGTGANSPLHF. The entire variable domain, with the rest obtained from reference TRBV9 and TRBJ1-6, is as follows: DSGVTQTPKHLITATGQRVTLRCSPRSGDLSVYWYQQSLDQGLQFLIQYYNGEERAKGNILERFSAQQFPDLHSELNLSSLELGDSALYFCASSEGTGANSPLHFGNGTRLTVT.

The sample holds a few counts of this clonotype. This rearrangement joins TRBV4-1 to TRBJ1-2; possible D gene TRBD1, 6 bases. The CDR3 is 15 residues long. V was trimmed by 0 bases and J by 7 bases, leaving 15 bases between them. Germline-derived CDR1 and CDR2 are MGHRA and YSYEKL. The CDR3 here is CASSQDGTGLVGYTF. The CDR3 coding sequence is TGCGCCAGCAGCCAAGATGGTACAGGGCTTGTTGGCTACACCTTC.

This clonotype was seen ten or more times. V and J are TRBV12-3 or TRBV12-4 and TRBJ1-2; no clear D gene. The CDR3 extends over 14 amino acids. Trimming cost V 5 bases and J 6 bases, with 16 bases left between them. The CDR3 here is CASSLPPDKDGYTF. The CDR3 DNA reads TGTGCCAGCAGTCTCCCCCCAGACAAAGATGGCTACACCTTC.

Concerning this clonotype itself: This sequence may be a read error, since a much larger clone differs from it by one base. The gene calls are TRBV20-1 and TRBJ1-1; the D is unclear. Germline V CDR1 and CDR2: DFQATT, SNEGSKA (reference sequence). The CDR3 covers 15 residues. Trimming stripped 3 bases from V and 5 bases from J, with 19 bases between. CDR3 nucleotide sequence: TGCAGTGCTAGTCAATCGGGCAGAAGGAATACTGAAGCTTTCTTT. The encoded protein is CSASQSGRRNTEAFF.

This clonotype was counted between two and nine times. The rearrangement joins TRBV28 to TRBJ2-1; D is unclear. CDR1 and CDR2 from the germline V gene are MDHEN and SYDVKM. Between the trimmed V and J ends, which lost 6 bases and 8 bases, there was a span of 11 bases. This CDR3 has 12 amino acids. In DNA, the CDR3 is TGTGCCAGCAGCTCGTATTTGGATGAGCAGTTCTTC. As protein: CASSSYLDEQFF.

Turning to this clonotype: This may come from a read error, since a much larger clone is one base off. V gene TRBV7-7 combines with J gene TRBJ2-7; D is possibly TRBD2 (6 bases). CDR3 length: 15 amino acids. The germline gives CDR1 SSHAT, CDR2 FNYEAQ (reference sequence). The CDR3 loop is CASSLGTGASCEQYF. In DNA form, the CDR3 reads TGTGCCAGCAGCTTAGGGACGGGAGCATCCTGCGAGCAGTACTTC.

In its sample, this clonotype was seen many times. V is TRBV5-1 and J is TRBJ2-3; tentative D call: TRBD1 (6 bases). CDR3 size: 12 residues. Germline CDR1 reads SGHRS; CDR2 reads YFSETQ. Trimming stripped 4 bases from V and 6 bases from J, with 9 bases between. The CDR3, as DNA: TGCGCCAGCAGCCAAACAGGGGATACGCAGTATTTT. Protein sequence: CASSQTGDTQYF.